This paragraph covers one TCR beta chain sequence. Its matching antigen is unknown. The CDR3 runs to 16 residues. The V and J ends lost 2 bases and 0 bases respectively, with 14 bases between them. Germline V CDR1 and CDR2: SGHNT, YYREEE (reference sequence). The entry originates in a study of T cell responses to AZD1222 COVID-19 vaccine. Study-level results: Researchers report vaccine-associated CD4 TCRs spanning spike, with dominance at 160-218 and 743-854. Most donors were white British, females outnumbered males, and clonal diversity was possibly underestimated. A reported finding is that nearly half of spike-specific TCRs target unmutated variant regions.

Only in-frame clones appear in the TCRdb table, and some are missing; sequencing was by immunoSEQ multiplex PCR. The sample has around 140,000 clones, more than 80% seen once. The source was peripheral blood, collected on day 0 of AZD1222 vaccination. This clonotype was sampled from an adult in good health. V gene TRBV5-4 combines with J gene TRBJ1-2; D perhaps matches TRBD1 (6 bases). CDR3 loop: CASSFRGLVANYGYTF. For the CDR3, the DNA is TGTGCCAGCAGCTTCCGGGGGCTGGTGGCTAACTATGGCTACACCTTC. The full variable domain, its missing parts supplied by reference TRBV5-4 and TRBJ1-2, is ETGVTQSPTHLIKTRGQQVTLRCSSQSGHNTVSWYQQALGQGPQFIFQYYREEENGRGNFPPRFSGLQFPNYSSELNVNALELDDSALYLCASSFRGLVANYGYTFGSGTRLTVV.